This TCR beta chain is from a study of blood T cell repertoires in COVID-19. Everyone who took part was roughly 18 to 89 years old, and they came from 24 US areas. Participants were placed into cohorts based on the clinical history they reported. Some clones are missing from TCRdb's copy, which holds only in-frame ones; the method was immunoSEQ multiplex PCR. The data hold about 200,000 clones, with 86% observed a single time. The TCR sequence derives from a man aged 35-49 years with acute COVID-19. The sequencing sample was made of PBMCs or T cells enriched from blood (not recorded which).

This CDR3 reads CASNYRLNTEAFF. The CDR3 DNA is TGTGCCAGCAACTATCGCCTGAACACTGAAGCTTTCTTT. V is TRBV12-3 or TRBV12-4 and J is TRBJ1-1; no reliable D call. Trimming removed 7 bases at V and 0 bases at J, with 9 bases between. The CDR3 has 13 amino acids.